This TCR beta chain is from a study of T cell changes during pregnancy in multiple sclerosis. Only in-frame clones appear in the TCRdb table, and some are missing; sequencing was by immunoSEQ multiplex PCR. This sample has just over 40,000 clones; roughly nine tenths occur once, and the top ten carry around 0.5%. In germline, CDR1 is LGHNA, CDR2 YSLEER. This CDR3 contains 16 residues. V was cut by 1 base and J by 1 base, with 12 bases left in between. The sequence was obtained from a female donor with multiple sclerosis, enrolled in a pregnancy study. V is TRBV4-3 and J is TRBJ2-3; a possible D gene is TRBD1 (6 bases). Sequenced here: CD4+ T cells from peripheral blood mononuclear cells, sampled in the first trimester of pregnancy. For the CDR3, the DNA is TGCGCCAGCAGCCAAGTCAGGGGTTGGGGCACAGATACGCAGTATTTT. Its protein product is CASSQVRGWGTDTQYF.